One and the same sample provided the 5 T cell receptor beta chains below, sequenced in a study of blood T cell repertoires in COVID-19. Method: immunoSEQ multiplex PCR; TCRdb's copy keeps in-frame clones and lacks some. The repertoire holds over 200,000 clones, with under 90% as singletons. The sequenced sample consisted of peripheral blood. Receptors originate from a woman aged 80 or older with active or convalescent COVID-19.

The chain couples TRBV9 to TRBJ1-2; D perhaps matches TRBD1 (6 bases). Trimming shortened V by 4 bases and J by 1 base, and 11 bases separated the two germline ends. The CDR3 has 14 residues. Germline V gene sequence: CDR1 SGDLS, CDR2 YYNGEE. The CDR3 sequence is CASSSDSFNYGYTF. DNA of the CDR3: TGTGCCAGCAGCTCGGACAGCTTTAACTATGGCTACACCTTC.

The chain recombines TRBV12-5 with TRBJ1-1, with D tentatively TRBD1 (6 bases). Germline assignment: CDR1 LGHNT and CDR2 FRNRAP. The V and J ends lost 0 bases and 1 base respectively, with 9 bases between them. CDR3 length: 15 amino acids. For the CDR3, the DNA is TGTGCTAGTGGTTTGGTAACAGGGCGGAACACTGAAGCTTTCTTT. Its protein product is CASGLVTGRNTEAFF.

The rearrangement links TRBV11-3 to TRBJ2-3; no clear D. This CDR3 region has 14 residues. Per germline, CDR1 SGHNT and CDR2 YENEEA. V lost 2 bases and J lost 1, with 7 bases in between. This chain's CDR3 is CASSLYSRTDTQYF. The CDR3 DNA sequence: TGTGCCAGCAGCTTATACAGTCGCACAGATACGCAGTATTTT.

This clone is a singleton in its sample. The V gene is TRBV19, the J gene TRBJ2-3, with D tentatively TRBD2 (6 bases). Germline-derived CDR1 and CDR2 are LNHDA and SQIVND (reference sequence). The V end was cut by 3 bases, the J end by 3 bases, with 19 bases between. CDR3 length equals 17 residues. Written as DNA, the CDR3 is TGTGCCAGTAGTATCTGGGATGGCGGGAAAGGGACAGATACGCAGTATTTT. Amino acids: CASSIWDGGKGTDTQYF.

This clone was recorded only once. The genes are TRBV11-3 and TRBJ2-1; 9 nucleotides line up with TRBD2. From germline, CDR1 is SGHNT and CDR2 YENEEA. J lost 7 bases, V lost 5 bases, and 9 bases had no gene match. The CDR3 contains 15 residues. CDR3 sequence (DNA): TGTGCCAGCAGCCCGGAGGCTAGCGGGGTTAATGAGCAGTTCTTC. It translates to CASSPEASGVNEQFF.